In this sample, the clone carrying this TCR beta chain turned up many times. What it binds is unknown. This specimen belongs to a study of blood T cells in healthy people across ages. Whole-study findings and limits: Whereas aged donors had fewer naive CD4+ cells, long-lived donors had more of them and higher diversity. Observed TCR beta diversity per million T cells went down as age went up. This fall followed a roughly linear course with age.

V shed 4 bases, J shed 0 bases, and the junction held 4 bases outside the gene matches. This CDR3 spans 15 amino acids. Germline V lookup: CDR1 ENHRY, CDR2 SYGVKD. Sample-barcoded 5' priming and a J-beta primer mix drove a second PCR of roughly 6 to 12 cycles. MiXCR, run by TCRdb on the 5' RACE reads, gives a single entry per CDR3 protein. The sample carries about 1,500,000 distinct CDR3 sequences, 42% recorded once. Sequencing was done on a sample of blood. The receptor's source is a woman younger than 35 in good health. The chain carries TRBV10-3 and TRBJ2-3, with 7 positions matching TRBD1. CDR3 in DNA: TGTGCCATCAGTGGGACAGGACTTAGCACAGATACGCAGTATTTT. Translation: CAISGTGLSTDTQYF.